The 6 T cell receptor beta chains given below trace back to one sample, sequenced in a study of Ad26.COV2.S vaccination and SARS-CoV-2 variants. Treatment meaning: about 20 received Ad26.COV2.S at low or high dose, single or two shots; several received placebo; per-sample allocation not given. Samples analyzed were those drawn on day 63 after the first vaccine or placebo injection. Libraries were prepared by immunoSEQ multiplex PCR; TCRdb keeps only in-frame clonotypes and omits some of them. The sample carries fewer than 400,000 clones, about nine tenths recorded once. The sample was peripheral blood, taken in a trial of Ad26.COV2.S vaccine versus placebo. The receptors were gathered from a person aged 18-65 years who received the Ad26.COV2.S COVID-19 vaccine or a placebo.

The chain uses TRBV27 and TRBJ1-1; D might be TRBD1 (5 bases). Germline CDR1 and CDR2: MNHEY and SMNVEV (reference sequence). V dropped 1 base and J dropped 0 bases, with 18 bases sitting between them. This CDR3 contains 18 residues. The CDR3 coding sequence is TGTGCCAGCAGTTTATTTCCCAGCGGCTCAGGGTTGAACACTGAAGCTTTCTTT. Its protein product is CASSLFPSGSGLNTEAFF.

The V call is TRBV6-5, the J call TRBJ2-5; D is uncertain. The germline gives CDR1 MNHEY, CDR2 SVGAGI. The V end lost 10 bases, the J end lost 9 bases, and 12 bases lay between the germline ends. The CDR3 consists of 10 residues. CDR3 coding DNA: TGTGCCACCCGCCTTGTTGCCCAGTACTTC. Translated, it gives CATRLVAQYF.

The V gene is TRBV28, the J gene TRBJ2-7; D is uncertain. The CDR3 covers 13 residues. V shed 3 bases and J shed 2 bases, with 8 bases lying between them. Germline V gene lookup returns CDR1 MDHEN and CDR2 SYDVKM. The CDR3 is CASSFGPAYEQYF. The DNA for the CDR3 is TGTGCCAGCAGTTTTGGGCCAGCCTACGAGCAGTACTTC.

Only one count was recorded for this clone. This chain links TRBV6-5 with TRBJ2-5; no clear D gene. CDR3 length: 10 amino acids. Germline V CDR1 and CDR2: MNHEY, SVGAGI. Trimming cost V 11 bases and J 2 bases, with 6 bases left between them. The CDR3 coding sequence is TGTGCCCTGGGTCAAGAGACCCAGTACTTC. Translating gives CALGQETQYF.

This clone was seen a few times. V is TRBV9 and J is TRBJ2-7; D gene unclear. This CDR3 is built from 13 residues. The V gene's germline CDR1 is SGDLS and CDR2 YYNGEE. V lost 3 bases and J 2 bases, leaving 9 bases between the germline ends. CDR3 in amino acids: CASSASLAYEQYF. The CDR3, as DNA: TGTGCCAGCAGCGCTTCACTCGCCTACGAGCAGTACTTC.

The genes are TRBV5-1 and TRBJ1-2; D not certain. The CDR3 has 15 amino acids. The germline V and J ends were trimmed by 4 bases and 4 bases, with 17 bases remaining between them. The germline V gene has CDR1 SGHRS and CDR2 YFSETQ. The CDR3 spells CASSPSAGSLYGYTF. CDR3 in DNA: TGCGCCAGCAGCCCATCGGCCGGTTCTCTCTATGGCTACACCTTC.